The rows below give T cell receptor beta chains drawn from one sample of a study of response to subunit inactivated influenza vaccine. TCRdb itself ran the RT-PCR reads through MiXCR, one entry per CDR3 protein. The repertoire holds hundreds of thousands of distinct CDR3 sequences, with about 7.6% as singletons. Sequencing was performed on PBMCs from blood, taken around 25 months after vaccination. Receptor source: a man in his fifties or sixties who received an inactivated influenza vaccine. CDR3s include the opening cysteine and the closing phenylalanine or tryptophan. The D gene is left open where the match is weak. For some rows the clone size is stated as once, few or many, or as a class when expanded; others skip it.

abundance	v_gene	d_gene	j_gene	CDR3aa	CDR3nt
few	TRBV24-1	TRBD1	TRBJ1-2	CATSDSIGQGAF	TGTGCCACCAGTGATTCGATTGGACAGGGCGCCTTC
many	TRBV10-3	-	TRBJ1-5	CAISESNAGYQPQHF	TGTGCCATCAGTGAGTCGAACGCAGGGTATCAGCCCCAGCATTTT
-	TRBV18	-	TRBJ2-2	CASSPSDINTGELFF	TGTGCCAGCTCACCATCGGACATAAACACCGGGGAGCTGTTTTTT
-	TRBV11-2	-	TRBJ2-7	CASSLVSAGREQYF	TGTGCCAGCAGCTTAGTATCCGCGGGGCGAGAGCAGTACTTC
few	TRBV4-2	-	TRBJ2-2	CASSQDLSPGELFF	TGTGCCAGCAGCCAAGATCTTAGCCCCGGGGAGCTGTTTTTT
few	TRBV5-6	TRBD2	TRBJ2-2	CASSLAPSGNTGELFF	TGTGCCAGCAGCTTGGCCCCTAGCGGGAACACCGGGGAGCTGTTTTTT
few	TRBV12-3/TRBV12-4	-	TRBJ2-7	CASSLIVRDPYEQYF	TGTGCCAGCAGTTTAATCGTCCGGGACCCCTACGAGCAGTACTTC
-	TRBV6-5	-	TRBJ2-5	CASSYSMRGQETQYF	TGTGCCAGCAGTTACAGCATGCGGGGCCAAGAGACCCAGTACTTC
many	TRBV12-3/TRBV12-4	-	TRBJ1-2	CASSPDMVYGYTF	TGTGCCAGCAGCCCCGACATGGTATATGGCTACACCTTC
many	TRBV12-3/TRBV12-4	-	TRBJ2-7	CASSLFTGSEQYF	TGTGCCAGCAGTTTATTTACGGGCTCCGAGCAGTACTTC
-	TRBV3-1	TRBD2	TRBJ2-7	CASSQGISGRAYEQYF	TGTGCCAGCAGCCAAGGTATTAGCGGGAGGGCCTACGAGCAGTACTTC
-	TRBV5-6	-	TRBJ1-5	CASSIRRGNQPQHF	TGTGCCAGCAGCATCCGGAGGGGAAATCAGCCCCAGCATTTT
many	TRBV7-9	-	TRBJ2-1	CASSLENWFLNNEQFF	TGTGCCAGCAGCTTAGAAAACTGGTTTCTAAACAATGAGCAGTTCTTC